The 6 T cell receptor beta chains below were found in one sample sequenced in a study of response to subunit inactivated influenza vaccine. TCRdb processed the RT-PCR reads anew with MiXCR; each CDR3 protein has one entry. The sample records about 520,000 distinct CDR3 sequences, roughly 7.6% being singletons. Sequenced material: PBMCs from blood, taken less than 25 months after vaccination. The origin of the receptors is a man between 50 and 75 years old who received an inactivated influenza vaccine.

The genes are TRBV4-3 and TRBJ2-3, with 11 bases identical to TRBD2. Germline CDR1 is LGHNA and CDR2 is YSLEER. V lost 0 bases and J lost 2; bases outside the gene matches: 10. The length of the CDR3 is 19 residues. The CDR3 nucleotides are TGCGCCAGCAGCCAAGATTGGTGGACTAGCGGGTTTCTCACAGATACGCAGTATTTT. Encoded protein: CASSQDWWTSGFLTDTQYF.

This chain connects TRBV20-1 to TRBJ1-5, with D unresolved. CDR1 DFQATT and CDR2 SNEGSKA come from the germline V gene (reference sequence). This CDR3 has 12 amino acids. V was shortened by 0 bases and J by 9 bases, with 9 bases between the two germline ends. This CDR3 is CSAREVLGPQHF. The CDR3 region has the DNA TGCAGTGCTAGAGAAGTATTGGGGCCCCAGCATTTT.

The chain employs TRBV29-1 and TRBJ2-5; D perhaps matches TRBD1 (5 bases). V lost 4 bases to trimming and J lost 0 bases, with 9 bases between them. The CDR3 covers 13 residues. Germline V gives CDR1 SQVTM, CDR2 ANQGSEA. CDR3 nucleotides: TGCAGCGTTGGACGACAGAACCAAGAGACCCAGTACTTC. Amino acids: CSVGRQNQETQYF.

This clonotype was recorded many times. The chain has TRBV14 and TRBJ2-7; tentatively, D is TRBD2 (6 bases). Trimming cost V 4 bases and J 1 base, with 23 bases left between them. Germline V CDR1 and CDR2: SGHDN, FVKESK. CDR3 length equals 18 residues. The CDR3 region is CASSPKIFSAGPSYEQYF. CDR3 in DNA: TGTGCCAGCAGCCCAAAGATATTTTCGGCGGGACCTTCCTACGAGCAGTACTTC.

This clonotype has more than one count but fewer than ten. For the CDR3, the DNA is TGTGCCAGCAGTTTGGGTGAGACGAACACCGGGGAGCTGTTTTTT. This codes for CASSLGETNTGELFF. The rearrangement links TRBV12-3 or TRBV12-4 to TRBJ2-2; D unresolved. V lost 3 bases, J lost 0 bases, and 8 bases lay in between. CDR3 length: 15 residues.

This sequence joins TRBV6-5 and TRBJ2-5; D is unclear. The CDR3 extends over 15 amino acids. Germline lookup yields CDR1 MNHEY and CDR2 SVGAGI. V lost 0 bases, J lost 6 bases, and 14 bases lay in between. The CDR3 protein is CASSYSRGGSKTQYF. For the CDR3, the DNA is TGTGCCAGCAGTTACTCGAGAGGCGGATCGAAGACCCAGTACTTC.